The 25 T cell receptor beta chains below were found in one sample sequenced in a study of patients and donors after allogeneic stem cell transplantation. TCRdb passed the RT-PCR reads through MiXCR, listing each CDR3 protein once. This table has approximately 200,000 distinct CDR3 sequences, more than 35% appearing once. Sequenced input: blood, either unsorted or a sorted T cell fraction (not recorded which). These receptors were obtained from a human donor who was either an allogeneic HSCT recipient or a stem cell or donor lymphocyte infusion donor (not recorded which). It is not recorded whose cells these are; they may come from a transplant donor.

The chain joins TRBV4-1 to TRBJ1-6, with 8 bases identical to TRBD1. The junction had 4 bases not matched to a gene; V was cut back by 0 bases and J by 6 bases. CDR1 is MGHRA, CDR2 YSYEKL, per germline. The CDR3 totals 16 residues. CDR3 in amino acids: CASSQDRDRFNSPLHF. The CDR3 nucleotides are TGCGCCAGCAGCCAAGACCGGGACAGGTTTAATTCACCCCTCCACTTT.

V gene TRBV29-1 combines with J gene TRBJ2-1, with D uncertain. Deletions cut 3 bases from V and 5 bases from J, with 8 bases between. The CDR3 spans 12 residues. Germline V gene lookup returns CDR1 SQVTM and CDR2 ANQGSEA. The chain's CDR3 is CSVDASNNEQFF. CDR3 nucleotides: TGCAGCGTTGATGCGAGCAACAATGAGCAGTTCTTC.

In this sample, this clonotype turned up once. The rearrangement links TRBV4-3 to TRBJ2-7; D tentatively reads TRBD1 or TRBD2 (6 bases each). From germline, CDR1 is LGHNA and CDR2 YSLEER. This CDR3 is 15 amino acids long. The ends were cut back, 0 bases at V and 9 bases at J, with 18 bases in the middle. CDR3 bases: TGCGCCAGCAGCCAAGATCAGGGACCCGGAGGGGGGCAGTACTTC. This gives the protein CASSQDQGPGGGQYF.

CDR3 loop: CASSSPGQVAFFYGYTF. CDR3 coding DNA: TGTGCCAGCAGCTCCCCGGGACAGGTCGCTTTCTTCTATGGCTACACCTTC. This chain uses TRBV28 with TRBJ1-2; 8 positions match TRBD1. The length of the CDR3 is 17 residues. Trimming cost V 6 bases and J 4 bases; bases outside gene matches: 16. Germline loops: CDR1 MDHEN, CDR2 SYDVKM.

V gene TRBV7-3 combines with J gene TRBJ2-3, with 10 bases matching TRBD2. Germline V CDR1 and CDR2: SGHTA, FQGTGA. V lost 4 bases to trimming and J lost 2 bases; unmatched junction nucleotides: 6. CDR3 length: 16 residues. CDR3 region: CASSYLAGGLTDTQYF. The CDR3 DNA follows: TGTGCCAGCAGCTACTTAGCGGGAGGCCTCACAGATACGCAGTATTTT.

V usage is TRBV4-3 and J usage is TRBJ1-4; D might be TRBD1 (5 bases). Trimming removed 3 bases at V and 3 bases at J, with 8 bases between. From germline, CDR1 is LGHNA and CDR2 YSLEER. The CDR3 extends over 14 amino acids. The CDR3: CASSHDSSNEKLFF. Written as DNA, the CDR3 is TGCGCCAGCAGCCATGACAGCTCTAATGAAAAACTGTTTTTT.

The chain uses TRBV6-6 and TRBJ2-7; 11 bases fit TRBD2. The CDR3 covers 17 residues. With 0 bases clipped from V and 2 bases from J, the junction kept 6 bases outside the gene matches. Germline loops: CDR1 MNHNY, CDR2 SVGAGI (reference sequence). CDR3 protein: CASSYSPSGRRTYEQYF. The CDR3 bases are TGTGCCAGCAGTTACTCCCCTAGCGGGAGGCGGACCTACGAGCAGTACTTC.

The chain has TRBV7-2 and TRBJ1-4, with D unresolved. From germline, CDR1 is SGHTA and CDR2 FQGNSA. Trimming shortened V by 2 bases and J by 0 bases, and 7 bases separated the two germline ends. The CDR3 extends over 15 amino acids. The CDR3 region is CASSLSGATNEKLFF. CDR3 DNA: TGTGCCAGCAGCTTATCCGGTGCAACTAATGAAAAACTGTTTTTT.

CDR3 sequence: CSVDRGLETQYF. DNA of the CDR3: TGCAGCGTTGACAGGGGACTGGAGACCCAGTACTTC. V and J are TRBV29-1 and TRBJ2-5; perhaps D is TRBD1 or TRBD2 (6 bases each). Germline V gene lookup returns CDR1 SQVTM and CDR2 ANQGSEA. The germline V and J ends were trimmed by 3 bases and 5 bases, with 10 bases remaining between them. This CDR3 comprises 12 residues.

The rearrangement links TRBV3-1 to TRBJ2-1; 11 nucleotides match TRBD2. Germline lookup yields CDR1 LGHDT and CDR2 YNNKEL (reference sequence). The CDR3 runs 16 residues. The J segment lost 3 bases and the V segment lost 5 bases, leaving 6 bases of the junction unmatched. The CDR3: CASSDSGRAFYNEQFF. In DNA, the CDR3 is TGTGCCAGCAGCGATAGCGGGAGGGCCTTCTACAATGAGCAGTTCTTC.

This rearrangement joins TRBV20-1 to TRBJ1-6, with 8 bases lining up with TRBD1. Losses at the gene ends were 3 bases for V and 1 base for J; bases not matched to a gene: 5. CDR3 size: 16 residues. Germline lookup yields CDR1 DFQATT and CDR2 SNEGSKA (reference sequence). The CDR3 coding sequence is TGCAGTGCTAGTGGCCAGGGGGCTTCCTATAATTCACCCCTCCACTTT. Its translation is CSASGQGASYNSPLHF.

The genes are TRBV9 and TRBJ2-2; TRBD2 agrees at 10 bases. This CDR3 is 16 amino acids long. The V segment lost 0 bases and the J segment 5 bases; nucleotides outside the gene matches: 4. Germline CDR1 SGDLS, CDR2 YYNGEE. DNA of the CDR3: TGTGCCAGCAGCGTAGAAGCGGGAGGGCAAACCGGGGAGCTGTTTTTT. Its translation is CASSVEAGGQTGELFF.

There are a few counts of this clonotype. This chain links TRBV5-1 with TRBJ1-1; D possibly corresponds to TRBD1 (5 bases). CDR1 is SGHRS, CDR2 YFSETQ, per germline. Trimming cost V 1 base and J 1 base, with 8 bases left between them. The CDR3 has 14 amino acids. The CDR3 reads CASSLWTQNTEAFF. CDR3 sequence (DNA): TGCGCCAGCAGCTTGTGGACACAGAACACTGAAGCTTTCTTT. Looking up the rest from reference TRBV5-1 and TRBJ1-1 gives the full variable domain: KAGVTQTPRYLIKTRGQQVTLSCSPISGHRSVSWYQQTPGQGLQFLFEYFSETQRNKGNFPGRFSGRQFSNSRSEMNVSTLELGDSALYLCASSLWTQNTEAFFGQGTRLTVV.

In its sample, this clonotype was seen many times. This chain links TRBV4-2 with TRBJ1-1; D is unclear. V was clipped by 2 bases and J by 6 bases, with 16 bases between them. The CDR3 has 15 amino acids. Germline loops: CDR1 LGHNA, CDR2 YNFKEQ. This CDR3 is CASSQLGEFLPEAFF. In nucleotides, the CDR3 is TGTGCCAGCAGCCAACTTGGGGAGTTTCTTCCTGAAGCTTTCTTT.

In its sample, this clonotype was seen a few times. The CDR3 bases are TGTGCCAGCAGTTCGACATCACCTACGCCTTGGGAGCAGTACTTC. Its translation: CASSSTSPTPWEQYF. The chain is built from TRBV12-3 or TRBV12-4 and TRBJ2-7; D is unclear. The CDR3 covers 15 residues. Trimming left V 4 bases short and J 7 bases short, with 20 bases between.

The chain uses TRBV11-2 and TRBJ1-3; TRBD1 matches at 7 bases. Germline V gene data show CDR1 as SGHAT and CDR2 as FQNNGV. With 1 base clipped from V and 2 bases from J, the junction kept 8 bases outside the gene matches. This CDR3 comprises 17 residues. The CDR3 region has the DNA TGTGCCAGCAGCTTAGGACTACAGGGGAAGCCTGGAAACACCATATATTTT. Its translation is CASSLGLQGKPGNTIYF.

This clonotype has a handful of counts. The genes are TRBV12-3 or TRBV12-4 and TRBJ2-3; weak D call: TRBD1 (6 bases). V was cut by 1 base and J by 2 bases, with 16 bases left in between. The CDR3 sequence is 17 residues long. For the CDR3, the DNA is TGTGCCAGCAGTTTAGGGAGGAGACAGGTGTTCACAGATACGCAGTATTTT. This sequence encodes CASSLGRRQVFTDTQYF.

The chain employs TRBV15 and TRBJ2-7; D is unresolved. The CDR3 has 14 amino acids. V gave up 5 bases and J gave up 5 bases, with 16 bases separating them. Per germline, CDR1 LNHNV and CDR2 YYDKDF (reference sequence). CDR3 residues: CATSSRIGSDEQYF. In DNA, the CDR3 is TGTGCCACCAGCTCACGGATCGGAAGCGACGAGCAGTACTTC. Full variable domain (outside the CDR3, taken from reference TRBV15 and TRBJ2-7): DAMVIQNPRYQVTQFGKPVTLSCSQTLNHNVMYWYQQKSSQAPKLLFHYYDKDFNNEADTPDNFQSRRPNTSFCFLDIRSPGLGDTAMYLCATSSRIGSDEQYFGPGTRLTVT.

V and J are TRBV2 and TRBJ2-3; 7 bases agree with TRBD2. The ends lost 7 bases at V and 6 bases at J; junction bases unmatched: 13. The CDR3 runs 15 residues. Per the germline V gene, CDR1 is SNHLY and CDR2 is FYNNEI. DNA for the CDR3: TGTGCCAGCAAGGCGGAACTAGCGCTTCGGGATACGCAGTATTTT. This translates into CASKAELALRDTQYF.

This sequence joins TRBV27 and TRBJ2-3, with TRBD2 identical over 8 bases. Germline trimming cut 6 bases from V and 2 bases from J; bases unmatched to any gene: 13. Germline lookup yields CDR1 MNHEY and CDR2 SMNVEV (reference sequence). The CDR3 is made up of 17 amino acids. CDR3 region: CASSRTSSRGLTDTQYF. CDR3 nucleotide sequence: TGTGCCAGCAGCCGGACTAGCAGTAGGGGCCTCACAGATACGCAGTATTTT.

The rearrangement uses TRBV5-5 and TRBJ1-1; a possible D gene is TRBD1 (6 bases). The CDR3 length is 14 residues. Germline loops: CDR1 SGHKS, CDR2 YYEKEE (reference sequence). V was pared by 4 bases and J by 5 bases, with 15 bases between. The CDR3 bases are TGTGCCAGCAGCCTTGGACAGACGAGGACTGAAGCTTTCTTT. Translation: CASSLGQTRTEAFF.

The chain carries TRBV4-2 and TRBJ1-5; D unclear. Trimming left V 0 bases short and J 7 bases short, with 13 bases between. Germline assignment: CDR1 LGHNA and CDR2 YNFKEQ. The CDR3 loop spans 15 amino acids. The CDR3 here is CASSQELHPNQPQHF. The CDR3 coding sequence is TGTGCCAGCAGCCAAGAATTGCATCCCAACCAGCCCCAGCATTTT.

This chain uses TRBV12-3 or TRBV12-4 with TRBJ1-6, with a weak D call TRBD1 (5 bases). The CDR3 sequence is 18 residues long. Between the trimmed V and J ends, which lost 3 bases and 4 bases, there was a span of 19 bases. CDR3 in amino acids: CASSLGTPVHYYNSPLHF. The DNA of the CDR3 is TGTGCCAGCAGTTTGGGGACTCCGGTTCATTATTATAATTCACCCCTCCACTTT.

Regarding this clonotype: The CDR3 end shows no conserved phenylalanine or tryptophan, and so a read error is likely. The chain combines TRBV12-3 or TRBV12-4 with TRBJ2-7; no firm D call. V was cut by 6 bases and J by 1 base, with 4 bases left in between. The CDR3 is 11 amino acids. The CDR3: CASSASYEQYL. CDR3 nucleotide sequence: TGTGCCAGCAGCGCGTCCTACGAGCAGTACCTC.

This chain joins TRBV18 and TRBJ2-5, with D unclear. Looked up from germline, CDR1 is KGHSH and CDR2 is LQKENI. The CDR3 is 13 amino acids. Trimming stripped 3 bases from V and 2 bases from J, with 7 bases between. Here the CDR3 DNA reads TGTGCCAGCTCACCGCAATCACAAGAGACCCAGTACTTC. It encodes CASSPQSQETQYF.